This record concerns one T cell receptor beta chain sequence. Germline CDR1 and CDR2: SGHTA and FQGNSA. The length of the CDR3 is 15 residues. J gave up 10 bases and V 2 bases, and 9 bases lay outside the gene matches. Profiling relied on immunoSEQ multiplex PCR, and the TCRdb table lists in-frame clones only, not all of them. The data contain 60,000 or so clones, roughly 90% of them singletons. This specimen belongs to a study of cytomegalovirus exposure and HLA in healthy donors. It was the roughly 130-subject validation cohort, separate from the approximately 700-subject first cohort, to which the donors belonged.

Material for sequencing was PBMCs. This receptor was taken from a woman aged 25-40 years in good health and CMV-seronegative. The chain is built from TRBV7-2 and TRBJ1-4; 8 bases agree with TRBD1. CDR3 sequence (DNA): TGTGCCAGCAGCTTAAATCCAGGGGGCGCGGGAAAACTGTTTTTT. This encodes CASSLNPGGAGKLFF.